Below, one T cell receptor beta chain is given with its context. This entry belongs to a study of cytomegalovirus exposure and HLA in healthy donors. V dropped 4 bases and J dropped 2 bases, with 20 bases sitting between them. Per germline, CDR1 SGDLS and CDR2 YYNGEE. The CDR3 runs 17 residues. The PCR used 60 Vbeta and 13 Jbeta primers. The table came from immunoSEQ multiplex PCR; TCRdb's copy has only in-frame clones and leaves some out. Altogether approximately 100,000 clones are present, 79% being singletons, with the ten largest covering approximately 4%. The sequence derives from a man aged 50 or older in good health and CMV-seropositive. Material for sequencing was PBMCs. The V call is TRBV9, the J call TRBJ2-3, with a weak D call TRBD2 (6 bases). CDR3 DNA: TGTGCCAGCAGCCTCCTTGGGGACTCCTTGAACACAGATACGCAGTATTTT. Translating gives CASSLLGDSLNTDTQYF.